One sample yielded the 2 T cell receptor beta chains listed below, sequenced in a study of T cell responses to AZD1222 COVID-19 vaccine. The assay was immunoSEQ multiplex PCR, and TCRdb's table has in-frame clones only and misses some. Of under 20,000 clones in the sample, 60% to 85% were seen once. This specimen consisted of peripheral blood, obtained 28 days after the second AZD1222 dose. The receptors come from an adult who received the AZD1222 COVID-19 vaccine.

The chain recombines TRBV27 with TRBJ1-2; TRBD1 matches 7 bases. V dropped 8 bases and J dropped 3; count of bases not matched to a gene: 12. Germline CDR1 is MNHEY and CDR2 is SMNVEV (reference sequence). CDR3 length: 15 residues. CDR3 coding DNA: TGTGCCAGCCGACGGGAGGGGGCGCCCCACTATGGCTACACCTTC. The encoded protein is CASRREGAPHYGYTF.

V and J are TRBV19 and TRBJ1-1, with D possibly matching TRBD1 (5 bases). Germline lookup yields CDR1 LNHDA and CDR2 SQIVND (reference sequence). The V gene lost 5 bases and the J gene lost 4 bases, with 11 bases spanning the gap. The CDR3 loop spans 13 amino acids. CDR3 sequence (DNA): TGTGCCAGTAGTTGGGGGGTGGGCACTGAAGCTTTCTTT. It is translated as CASSWGVGTEAFF.